The 2 T cell receptor beta chains reported below all come from one sample, sequenced in a study of CD8 T cells in Susac syndrome. When the RNA was reverse transcribed, random hexamers were used with an input of 0.5 to 1 ug. MiXCR was run by TCRdb on the immunoSEQ multiplex PCR reads, yielding one entry per CDR3 protein. The data show hundreds of thousands of distinct CDR3 sequences, with about 85% seen just once and approximately 0.12% held by the top ten. Sequencing input: CD8+ T cells from PBMCs. The receptors stem from a human donor with multiple sclerosis.

This chain links TRBV21-1 with TRBJ2-2; TRBD2, as called in the table, went unchecked against the DNA. TRBV21-1 is termed a pseudogene. The CDR3 is 21 residues long. CDR3 loop: CASSKTQRITGTSGNTGELFF. As DNA, the CDR3 is TGTGCCAGCAGCAAAACGCAAAGGATTACCGGGACTAGCGGGAACACCGGGGAGCTGTTTTTT.

This clonotype was seen a handful of times. This sequence joins TRBV7-9 and TRBJ2-7; 12 bases are shared with TRBD1. The CDR3 has 15 residues. V shed 6 bases, J shed 6 bases, and the junction held 9 bases outside the gene matches. The germline CDR1 and CDR2 sequences are SEHNR and FQNEAQ (reference sequence). The CDR3 loop is CASSSPGQGAREQYF. CDR3 nucleotide sequence: TGTGCCAGCAGTTCACCGGGACAGGGGGCGCGCGAGCAGTACTTC.